These T cell receptor beta chains were read from a single sample in a study of T cell repertoires in cytomegalovirus infection. TCRdb reprocessed the reads via MiXCR and lists one record per CDR3 protein. The sample lists around 540,000 distinct CDR3 sequences, 30% to 40% occurring once. Their target antigens are unknown. The sequences come from cultured PBMCs, collected from culture after CMV antigen stimulation. The receptors here all came from a human donor in good health (CMV status not recorded). Some clones in this sample may be carry-over from other donors' samples. The CDR3 runs from the conserved cysteine through the conserved F or W. A D gene is named only where the DNA matches it firmly. The size of a clone is reported for some rows only, either as once, few or many, or as a class for expanded clones.

>TRBJ2-5|.|.|TRBV10-3
TGTGCCATCGAAGCAAGGGTCGGGGAGACCCAGTACTTC
CAIEARVGETQYF
>TRBJ2-1|TRBD1|once|TRBV10-3
TGTGCCATAACGCCGGGACAGGGTACCCATGAGCAGTTCTTC
CAITPGQGTHEQFF
>TRBJ1-2|TRBD1|.|TRBV4-1
TGCGCCGGCAGCCAAGCGGGACAGGGCATTTATGGCTACACCTTC
CAGSQAGQGIYGYTF
>TRBJ1-2|.|few|TRBV7-2
TGTGCCAGCAGCTTAGGAGGGGGGACAACCCATGGCTACACCTTC
CASSLGGGTTHGYTF
>TRBJ1-1|.|few|TRBV6-2/TRBV6-3
TGTGCCAGCAAGGACAGCTCTAGCACTGAAGCTTTCTTT
CASKDSSSTEAFF
>TRBJ2-5|TRBD1|.|TRBV7-2
TGTGCCAGCAGCTATATCCCCAGACAGGGGCAAGAGACCCAGTACTTC
CASSYIPRQGQETQYF
>TRBJ2-1|.|.|TRBV7-8
TGTGCCAGCAGCTTAGATCTGGGAAAGCGTACCAATGAGCAGTTCTTC
CASSLDLGKRTNEQFF
>TRBJ2-5|.|.|TRBV5-1
TGCGCCAGCAACATAGGCAGTCAAGAGACCCAGTACTTC
CASNIGSQETQYF
>TRBJ2-1|.|many|TRBV7-7
TGTGCCAGCAGCCCTCCAGGCTACAATGAGCAGTTCTTC
CASSPPGYNEQFF
>TRBJ1-2|TRBD1|.|TRBV20-1
TGCAGTGCCCGAAGACAGGGGTGGGGCTACACCTTC
CSARRQGWGYTF
>TRBJ2-5|.|few|TRBV5-1
TGCGCCAGCAGCTTGGTTTTAGGTAGTCGGAGGGGTCTAAGCCAAGAGACCCAGTACTTC
CASSLVLGSRRGLSQETQYF
>TRBJ1-1|TRBD1|.|TRBV7-9
TGTGCCAGCAGCTTACCGGGACAGGAACCTATGAACACTGAAGCTTTCTTT
CASSLPGQEPMNTEAFF
>TRBJ1-2|TRBD1|.|TRBV28
TGTGCCAGCAGACAACCCGGGACAGGGGAATGGGTGCGAGGCTACACCTTC
CASRQPGTGEWVRGYTF
>TRBJ2-3|TRBD2|.|TRBV12-3/TRBV12-4
TGTGCCAGCAGCTCGACAACGGGAGGGCCCCCAGATACGCAGTATTTT
CASSSTTGGPPDTQYF
>TRBJ2-7|.|many|TRBV7-2
TGTGCCAGCAGCGTATATCGGGGGTTGCTCCGGGACTCAACCTACGAGCAGTACTTC
CASSVYRGLLRDSTYEQYF
>TRBJ1-1|TRBD1|.|TRBV20-1
TGCAGTGCTAGACAGACAGGGACCACTGAAGCTTTCTTT
CSARQTGTTEAFF
>TRBJ2-3|TRBD1|.|TRBV10-3
TGTGCCATCATCGACAGGGGGTCAGATACGCAGTATTTT
CAIIDRGSDTQYF
>TRBJ2-1|.|.|TRBV28
TGTGCCAGCAGGCGGGGCAGTGGAGGAACCTACAATGAGCAGTTCTTC
CASRRGSGGTYNEQFF
>TRBJ2-7|.|many|TRBV7-2
TGTGCCAGCACTTCAAGCGGCCAAGGGCTCGAGCAGTACTTC
CASTSSGQGLEQYF
>TRBJ2-3|.|.|TRBV7-8
TGTGCCAGCAGCCCGCGTTTCGGGGGAAGGACAGATACGCAGTATTTT
CASSPRFGGRTDTQYF
>TRBJ2-1|TRBD1|.|TRBV7-3
TGTGCCAGCAGCCAGGGGACAGGGCGTTCCCAACCCCAGTTCTTC
CASSQGTGRSQPQFF
>TRBJ2-1|TRBD2|.|TRBV19
TGTGCCAGTAGTATTCTAGCGGGAGTGGCGAATGAGCAGTTCTTC
CASSILAGVANEQFF
>TRBJ2-3|TRBD2|few|TRBV10-3
TGTGCCATCAGACTAGCGGAACACACAGATACGCAGTATTTT
CAIRLAEHTDTQYF
>TRBJ2-1|.|.|TRBV6-1
TGTGCCAGCAGCGAGCGAGGAGGGAGTAATGAGCAGTTCTTC
CASSERGGSNEQFF
>TRBJ1-1|TRBD1|.|TRBV12-3/TRBV12-4
TGTGCCAGCAGTCCAGGACAGGGGTGGGTGGCTGAAGCTTTCTTT
CASSPGQGWVAEAFF
>TRBJ1-5|TRBD1|.|TRBV6-1
TGTGCCAGCAGTGACGACAGGGGGGTCTTTTATAGCAATCAGCCCCAGCATTTT
CASSDDRGVFYSNQPQHF
>TRBJ2-1|.|.|TRBV6-5
TGTGCCAGCTGGTGGAGTGATGAGCAGTTCTTC
CASWWSDEQFF
>TRBJ2-3|TRBD2|few|TRBV28
TGTGCCAGCAGTTACCCGACTAGCGGGAGGGCCCCTAGCACAGATACGCAGTATTTT
CASSYPTSGRAPSTDTQYF
>TRBJ2-3|.|many|TRBV7-2
TGTGCCAGCAGTTTTACCAGCCGGGGCACAGATACGCAGTATTTT
CASSFTSRGTDTQYF
>TRBJ2-1|TRBD2|.|TRBV7-2
TGTGCCAGCAGCTTGATGAGCGGGAGGGCCTCGGATGAGCAGTTCTTC
CASSLMSGRASDEQFF
>TRBJ2-3|TRBD2|few|TRBV5-6
TGTGCCAGCAACGAACGGGGACTAGCGGGAGGTGATACGCAGTATTTT
CASNERGLAGGDTQYF
>TRBJ2-1|.|.|TRBV11-2
TGTGCCAGCAAGGGTGTTGAGCGGTTCTTC
CASKGVERFF
>TRBJ1-2|.|few|TRBV28
TGTGCCAGCACACCGACCTGGGTGGGGTATGGCTACACCTTC
CASTPTWVGYGYTF
>TRBJ2-5|.|.|TRBV12-3/TRBV12-4
TGTGCCAGCAGTTTGGAGATGCAAGAGACCCAGTACTTC
CASSLEMQETQYF
>TRBJ1-2|TRBD1|.|TRBV7-2
TGTGCCAGCAGCCCACAGGGGAGTCGGTATGGCTACACCTTC
CASSPQGSRYGYTF
>TRBJ1-5|TRBD1|.|TRBV7-9
TGTGCCAGCAGCTTCTGGACAGGGAGCAATCAGCCCCAGCATTTT
CASSFWTGSNQPQHF
>TRBJ1-1|.|many|TRBV7-2
TGTGCCAGCAGTCCGGGGCTGTACGTCACTGAAGCTTTCTTT
CASSPGLYVTEAFF
>TRBJ1-2|TRBD1|.|TRBV7-9
TGTGCCAGCAGCTTATTGGGGGTGGACAGGCGGTACACCTTC
CASSLLGVDRRYTF
>TRBJ2-7|.|many|TRBV7-2
TGTGCCAGCAGCGCCGACTACGAGCAGTACTTC
CASSADYEQYF
>TRBJ2-1|TRBD2|few|TRBV7-2
TGTGCCAGCAGCTTAATCCCCCAACTAGCGGGGCATGAGCAGTTCTTC
CASSLIPQLAGHEQFF
>TRBJ1-2|.|.|TRBV25-1
TGTGCCAGCAGTGAAGCCGGGACACCAAACTATGGCTACACCTTC
CASSEAGTPNYGYTF